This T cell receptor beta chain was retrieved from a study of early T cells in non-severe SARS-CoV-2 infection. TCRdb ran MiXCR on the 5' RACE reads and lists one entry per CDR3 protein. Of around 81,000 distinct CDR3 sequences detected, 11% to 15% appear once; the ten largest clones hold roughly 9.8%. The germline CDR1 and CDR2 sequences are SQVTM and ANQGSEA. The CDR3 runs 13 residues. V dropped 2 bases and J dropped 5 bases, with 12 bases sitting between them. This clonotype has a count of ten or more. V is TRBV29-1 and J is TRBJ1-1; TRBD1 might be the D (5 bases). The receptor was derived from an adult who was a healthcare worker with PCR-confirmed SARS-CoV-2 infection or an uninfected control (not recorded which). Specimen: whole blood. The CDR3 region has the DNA TGCAGCGTTGAATCCCAGGGAGGGACTGAAGCTTTCTTT. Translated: CSVESQGGTEAFF. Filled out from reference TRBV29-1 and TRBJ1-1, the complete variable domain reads SAVISQKPSRDICQRGTSLTIQCQVDSQVTMMFWYRQQPGQSLTLIATANQGSEATYESGFVIDKFPISRPNLTFSTLTVSNMSPEDSSIYLCSVESQGGTEAFFGQGTRLTVV.